These T cell receptor beta chains were read from a single sample in a study of radiation and T cells in renal cell carcinoma. TCRdb's table, derived via immunoSEQ multiplex PCR, lists solely in-frame clones and lacks some. In the table there are approximately 92,000 clones, around 85% of which are singletons. The material was blood, obtained from a patient whose treatment included radiotherapy and nephrectomy. The receptors derive from a man aged 45-65 years with renal cell carcinoma. Each CDR3 is given with its conserved first and last residue. The order of the fields is D gene, clone size, V gene, J gene, CDR3 protein, CDR3 DNA. D genes are given only for firm matches. A row's size may be missing; if present it is once, few, many or a size class.

d_gene: -; abundance: once; v_gene: TRBV2; j_gene: TRBJ2-2; CDR3aa: CASSDLRQARTGELFF; CDR3nt: TGTGCCAGCAGTGATCTACGACAGGCCCGAACCGGGGAGCTGTTTTTT
d_gene: -; abundance: -; v_gene: TRBV7-9; j_gene: TRBJ1-2; CDR3aa: CALAGTMVNGYTF; CDR3nt: TGTGCCCTCGCAGGGACAATGGTTAATGGCTACACCTTC
d_gene: TRBD1; abundance: -; v_gene: TRBV5-1; j_gene: TRBJ2-3; CDR3aa: CASSPGTGSTDTQYF; CDR3nt: TGCGCCAGCAGTCCAGGGACAGGGAGCACAGATACGCAGTATTTT
d_gene: -; abundance: -; v_gene: TRBV14; j_gene: TRBJ1-6; CDR3aa: CASSQGLINSPLHF; CDR3nt: TGTGCCAGCAGCCAGGGACTTATTAATTCACCCCTCCACTTT
d_gene: -; abundance: -; v_gene: TRBV11-2; j_gene: TRBJ1-2; CDR3aa: CATSLDANYGYTF; CDR3nt: TGTGCCACCAGCCTGGACGCTAACTATGGCTACACCTTC
d_gene: -; abundance: -; v_gene: TRBV11-2; j_gene: TRBJ2-2; CDR3aa: CASSLVGGHSTGELFF; CDR3nt: TGTGCCAGCAGCTTAGTCGGGGGGCATTCCACCGGGGAGCTGTTTTTT
d_gene: -; abundance: -; v_gene: TRBV29-1; j_gene: TRBJ1-1; CDR3aa: CSGLTEEGFAEAFF; CDR3nt: TGCAGCGGTTTGACAGAGGAAGGCTTCGCTGAAGCTTTCTTT
d_gene: TRBD2; abundance: -; v_gene: TRBV9; j_gene: TRBJ2-7; CDR3aa: CASNLAGLSYEQYF; CDR3nt: TGTGCCAGCAACCTAGCGGGGCTATCCTACGAGCAGTACTTC
d_gene: -; abundance: many; v_gene: TRBV14; j_gene: TRBJ2-7; CDR3aa: CASSQIYYEQYF; CDR3nt: TGTGCCAGCAGCCAGATATACTACGAGCAGTACTTC
d_gene: -; abundance: -; v_gene: TRBV4-1; j_gene: TRBJ1-2; CDR3aa: CASSQEWTLAYGYTF; CDR3nt: TGCGCCAGCAGCCAAGAATGGACATTAGCCTATGGCTACACCTTC
d_gene: -; abundance: few; v_gene: TRBV25-1; j_gene: TRBJ1-1; CDR3aa: CASSAPWARNTEAFF; CDR3nt: TGTGCCAGCAGTGCCCCTTGGGCCAGAAACACTGAAGCTTTCTTT
d_gene: -; abundance: -; v_gene: TRBV13; j_gene: TRBJ1-5; CDR3aa: CASSLFGQPQHF; CDR3nt: TGTGCCAGCAGCTTATTCGGTCAGCCCCAGCATTTT
d_gene: -; abundance: -; v_gene: TRBV7-2; j_gene: TRBJ2-3; CDR3aa: CASSVRSSTDTQYF; CDR3nt: TGTGCCAGCAGCGTGAGATCTAGCACAGATACGCAGTATTTT
d_gene: TRBD1; abundance: -; v_gene: TRBV11-3; j_gene: TRBJ2-1; CDR3aa: CASSYAGTGEYNEQFF; CDR3nt: TGTGCCAGCAGCTACGCCGGGACAGGGGAATACAATGAGCAGTTCTTC
d_gene: -; abundance: few; v_gene: TRBV6-1; j_gene: TRBJ2-1; CDR3aa: CASSEFGHGYNEQFF; CDR3nt: TGTGCCAGCAGTGAATTTGGCCACGGATACAATGAGCAGTTCTTC
d_gene: -; abundance: once; v_gene: TRBV4-3; j_gene: TRBJ2-7; CDR3aa: CASSPGQAGYQNYEQYF; CDR3nt: TGCGCCAGCAGCCCAGGACAGGCGGGGTACCAAAACTACGAGCAGTACTTC
d_gene: -; abundance: -; v_gene: TRBV28; j_gene: TRBJ2-1; CDR3aa: CASSLGRSYNEQFF; CDR3nt: TGTGCCAGCAGTTTGGGGCGGTCCTACAATGAGCAGTTCTTC
d_gene: -; abundance: -; v_gene: TRBV7-2; j_gene: TRBJ2-1; CDR3aa: CASSFFWPNTYNEQFF; CDR3nt: TGTGCCAGCAGCTTCTTTTGGCCCAACACCTACAATGAGCAGTTCTTC
d_gene: -; abundance: -; v_gene: TRBV7-9; j_gene: TRBJ2-7; CDR3aa: CASSFQDLGGEQYF; CDR3nt: TGTGCCAGCAGCTTTCAGGACTTGGGAGGCGAGCAGTACTTC
d_gene: -; abundance: -; v_gene: TRBV19; j_gene: TRBJ2-7; CDR3aa: CASSIFGAASYEQYF; CDR3nt: TGTGCCAGTAGTATTTTTGGGGCAGCCTCCTACGAGCAGTACTTC